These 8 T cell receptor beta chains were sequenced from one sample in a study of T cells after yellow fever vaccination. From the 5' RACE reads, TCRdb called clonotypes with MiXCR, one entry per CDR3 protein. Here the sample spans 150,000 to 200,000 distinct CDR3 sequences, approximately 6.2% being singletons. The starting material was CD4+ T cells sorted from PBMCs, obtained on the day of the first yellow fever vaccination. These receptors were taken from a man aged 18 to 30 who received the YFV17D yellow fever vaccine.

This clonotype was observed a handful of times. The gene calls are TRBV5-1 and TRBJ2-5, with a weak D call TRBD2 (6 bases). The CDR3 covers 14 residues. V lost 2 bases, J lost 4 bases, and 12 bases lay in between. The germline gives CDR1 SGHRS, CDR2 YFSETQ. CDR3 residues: CASSFAGMVETQYF. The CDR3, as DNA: TGCGCCAGCAGCTTCGCGGGGATGGTAGAGACCCAGTACTTC.

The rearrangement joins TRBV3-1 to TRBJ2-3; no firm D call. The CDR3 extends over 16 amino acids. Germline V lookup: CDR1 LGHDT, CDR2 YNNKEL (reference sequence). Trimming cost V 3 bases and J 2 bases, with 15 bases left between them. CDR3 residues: CASSHLETTATDTQYF. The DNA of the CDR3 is TGTGCCAGCAGCCATTTGGAGACCACCGCCACAGATACGCAGTATTTT.

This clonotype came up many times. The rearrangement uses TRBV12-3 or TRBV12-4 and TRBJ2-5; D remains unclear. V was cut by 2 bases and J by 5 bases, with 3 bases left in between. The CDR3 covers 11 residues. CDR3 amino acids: CASSLYETQYF. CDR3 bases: TGTGCCAGCAGTTTATACGAGACCCAGTACTTC.

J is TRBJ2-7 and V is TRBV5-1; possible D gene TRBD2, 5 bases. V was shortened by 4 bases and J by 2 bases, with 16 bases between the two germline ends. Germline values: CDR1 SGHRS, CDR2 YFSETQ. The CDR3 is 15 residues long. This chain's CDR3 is CASSTISGNTYEQYF. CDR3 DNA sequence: TGCGCCAGCAGCACTATTTCCGGGAACACCTACGAGCAGTACTTC.

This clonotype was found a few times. DNA for the CDR3: TGTGCCAGCAGCCCCAACAGGGGAAACAATAATTCACCCCTCCACTTT. Residues: CASSPNRGNNNSPLHF. V gene TRBV4-2 combines with J gene TRBJ1-6; 7 bases line up with TRBD1. The CDR3 covers 16 residues. CDR1 LGHNA and CDR2 YNFKEQ come from the germline V gene. The J segment lost 5 bases and the V segment lost 4 bases, leaving 8 bases of the junction unmatched.

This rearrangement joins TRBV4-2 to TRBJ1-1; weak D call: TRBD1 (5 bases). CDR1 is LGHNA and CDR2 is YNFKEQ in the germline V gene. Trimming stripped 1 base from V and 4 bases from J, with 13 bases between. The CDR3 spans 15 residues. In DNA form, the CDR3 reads TGTGCCAGCAGCCAAGTCCTGGGGGGATTCACTGAAGCTTTCTTT. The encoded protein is CASSQVLGGFTEAFF.

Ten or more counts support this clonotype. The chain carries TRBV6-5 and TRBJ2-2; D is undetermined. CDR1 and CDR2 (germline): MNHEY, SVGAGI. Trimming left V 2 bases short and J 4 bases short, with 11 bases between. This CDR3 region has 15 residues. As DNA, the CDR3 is TGTGCCAGCAGTTACCGTGCACCCTCCACCGGGGAGCTGTTTTTT. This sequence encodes CASSYRAPSTGELFF.

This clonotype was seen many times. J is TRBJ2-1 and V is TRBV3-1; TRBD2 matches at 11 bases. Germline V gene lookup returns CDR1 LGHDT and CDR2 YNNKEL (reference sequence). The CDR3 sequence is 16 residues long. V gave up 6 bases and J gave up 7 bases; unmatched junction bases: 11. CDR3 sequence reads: CASSLITSGGWNEQFF. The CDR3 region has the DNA TGTGCCAGCAGTCTTATAACTAGCGGGGGCTGGAATGAGCAGTTCTTC.